What follows are 31 T cell receptor beta chains derived from one specimen sequenced in a study of blood T cell repertoires in COVID-19. Method: immunoSEQ multiplex PCR; TCRdb's copy keeps in-frame clones and lacks some. There are some 140,000 clones in the sample; roughly four fifths occur only once, and roughly 29% lies in the top ten. Specimen: peripheral blood. Receptors originate from a woman aged 55-70 years with acute or convalescent COVID-19.

This chain connects TRBV7-8 to TRBJ2-1; D is ambiguous. Per germline, CDR1 SGHVS and CDR2 FQNEAQ. V gave up 0 bases and J gave up 2 bases, with 5 bases separating them. The CDR3 covers 14 residues. For the CDR3, the DNA is TGTGCCAGCAGCTTAGCGGGCCCCTACAATGAGCAGTTCTTC. It translates to CASSLAGPYNEQFF.

In this sample, this clone turned up once. The V gene is TRBV2, the J gene TRBJ2-3, with D perhaps TRBD2 (5 bases). Trimming left V 11 bases short and J 2 bases short, with 14 bases between. Looked up from germline, CDR1 is SNHLY and CDR2 is FYNNEI. The CDR3 length is 13 residues. For the CDR3, the DNA is TGTGCCGAAAAGTCGGGATCCACAGATACGCAGTATTTT. It translates to CAEKSGSTDTQYF. The variable domain in full, completed from reference TRBV2 and TRBJ2-3, reads EPEVTQTPSHQVTQMGQEVILRCVPISNHLYFYWYRQILGQKVEFLVSFYNNEISEKSEIFDDQFSVERPDGSNFTLKIRSTKLEDSAMYFCAEKSGSTDTQYFGPGTRLTVL.

For this clone: In the same sample, other DNA sequences code for this CDR3. The V gene is TRBV27, the J gene TRBJ1-1, with 7 positions matching TRBD1. CDR3 length: 13 amino acids. CDR1 and CDR2 (germline): MNHEY, SMNVEV (reference sequence). J gave up 4 bases and V 4 bases, and 3 bases lay outside the gene matches. The CDR3 sequence is CASSYRGGTEAFF. The CDR3 DNA reads TGTGCCAGCAGTTACAGGGGTGGCACTGAAGCTTTCTTT.

This chain uses TRBV6-5 with TRBJ1-1; D gene uncertain. The CDR3 sequence is 13 residues long. The germline gives CDR1 MNHEY, CDR2 SVGAGI. Trimming left V 2 bases short and J 7 bases short, with 11 bases between. This CDR3 is CASSYTQQIEAFF. In DNA form, the CDR3 reads TGTGCCAGCAGTTACACACAGCAAATTGAAGCTTTCTTT.

The chain combines TRBV7-3 with TRBJ2-3; 7 bases are shared with TRBD2. This CDR3 region has 15 residues. Per germline, CDR1 SGHTA and CDR2 FQGTGA. V lost 3 bases to trimming and J lost 5 bases; unmatched junction nucleotides: 8. This chain's CDR3 is CASSFGGGQRDTQYF. CDR3 bases: TGTGCCAGCAGCTTCGGCGGGGGTCAACGAGATACGCAGTATTTT.

The rearrangement uses TRBV10-3 and TRBJ1-2; 7 positions match TRBD1. The ends lost 6 bases at V and 5 bases at J; junction bases unmatched: 6. The CDR3 length is 13 residues. Germline CDR1 ENHRY, CDR2 SYGVKD. CDR3 DNA sequence: TGTGCCATCAGCAAACCGGGACAGTATGGCTACACCTTC. Protein product: CAISKPGQYGYTF.

This chain connects TRBV7-2 to TRBJ1-2, with D unclear. Germline lookup yields CDR1 SGHTA and CDR2 FQGNSA. This CDR3 contains 13 residues. Trimming removed 3 bases from V and 2 bases from J, with 7 bases in between. The CDR3 protein is CASSFQSNYGYTF. CDR3 sequence (DNA): TGTGCCAGCAGCTTTCAGTCAAACTATGGCTACACCTTC.

The chain has TRBV7-9 and TRBJ1-1; 9 nucleotides agree with TRBD1. This CDR3 is built from 17 residues. CDR1 is SEHNR and CDR2 is FQNEAQ in the germline V gene (reference sequence). Trimming cost V 5 bases and J 1 base; bases outside gene matches: 11. Here the CDR3 DNA reads TGTGCCAGCAGCCTGGGACAGGGTCGGTATTCGAACACTGAAGCTTTCTTT. It yields the protein CASSLGQGRYSNTEAFF.

The V call is TRBV30, the J call TRBJ1-4; 7 bases are a match to TRBD1. The germline V gene has CDR1 GTSNPN and CDR2 SVGIG (reference sequence). The CDR3 sequence is 13 residues long. The V and J ends lost 1 base and 10 bases, in that order; junction bases with no gene match: 6. The CDR3 is CAWSGGGLGKLFF. DNA for the CDR3: TGTGCCTGGAGTGGAGGGGGCCTTGGAAAACTGTTTTTT.

The chain couples TRBV4-1 to TRBJ1-2; TRBD1 aligns across 12 bases. Germline CDR1 and CDR2: MGHRA and YSYEKL. V was clipped by 2 bases and J by 7 bases; unmatched bases: 5. The CDR3 is 15 amino acids. CDR3 in amino acids: CASSQSGTGGTGYTF. DNA of the CDR3: TGCGCCAGCAGCCAATCCGGGACAGGGGGCACTGGCTACACCTTC.

The chain has TRBV12-3 or TRBV12-4 and TRBJ2-5, with unresolved D. The CDR3 runs 11 residues. Trimming removed 3 bases from V and 5 bases from J, with 4 bases in between. The CDR3 reads CASSFGETQYF. CDR3 nucleotides: TGTGCCAGCAGTTTCGGGGAGACCCAGTACTTC.

The chain joins TRBV18 to TRBJ1-2; D not certain. With 3 bases removed from V and 2 bases from J, the gap between germline ends came to 10 bases. This CDR3 spans 14 amino acids. The germline V gene encodes CDR1 KGHSH and CDR2 LQKENI. In DNA form, the CDR3 reads TGTGCCAGCTCACCGGTCCCCAGGAACTATGGCTACACCTTC. It specifies CASSPVPRNYGYTF.

The chain couples TRBV3-1 (or the pseudogene TRBV3-2) to TRBJ1-1; D possibly corresponds to TRBD1 (5 bases). V lost 4 bases to trimming and J lost 5 bases, with 17 bases between them. There are 15 residues in the CDR3. CDR1 is LGHDT, CDR2 YNNKEL, per germline (reference sequence). The CDR3 loop reads CASSPQLARGTEAFF. CDR3 sequence (DNA): TGTGCCAGCAGCCCGCAACTCGCCCGGGGGACTGAAGCTTTCTTT.

J is TRBJ1-5 and V is TRBV7-8, with TRBD1 matching over 7 bases. The V gene end was trimmed by 3 bases and the J gene end by 0 bases; junction bases not matched to a gene: 8. The germline V gene encodes CDR1 SGHVS and CDR2 FQNEAQ. The CDR3 has 17 residues. The CDR3 coding sequence is TGTGCCAGCAGCTTGTACAGGGGTCCCTATAGCAATCAGCCCCAGCATTTT. It codes for CASSLYRGPYSNQPQHF.

Here the CDR3 reads CASSVGPAGRDTQYF. The CDR3 DNA reads as TGTGCCAGCAGCGTAGGGCCAGCGGGGAGAGATACGCAGTATTTT. V gene TRBV9 combines with J gene TRBJ2-3, with 7 bases aligning to TRBD2. From germline, CDR1 is SGDLS and CDR2 YYNGEE. The V gene end was trimmed by 0 bases and the J gene end by 5 bases; junction bases not matched to a gene: 6. CDR3 size: 15 residues.

The CDR3 loop reads CASSQGTGAGNTEAFF. CDR3 in DNA: TGTGCCAGCAGCCAAGGGACAGGGGCAGGGAACACTGAAGCTTTCTTT. The J gene is TRBJ1-1, the V gene TRBV3-1 (or the pseudogene TRBV3-2), with 9 bases fitting TRBD1. Germline V gene lookup returns CDR1 LGHDT and CDR2 YNNKEL (reference sequence). This CDR3 has 16 residues. V shed 1 base and J 1 base; nucleotides not matched to a gene: 4.

This clone was counted between two and nine times. CDR3 sequence reads: CASSQPDINQPQHF. CDR3 DNA sequence: TGCGCCAGCAGCCAACCGGACATCAATCAGCCCCAGCATTTT. The V call is TRBV4-1, the J call TRBJ1-5, with a possible D match to TRBD1 (5 bases). CDR3 length: 14 residues. V was trimmed by 2 bases and J by 3 bases, leaving 8 bases between them. Looked up from germline, CDR1 is MGHRA and CDR2 is YSYEKL.

The J gene is TRBJ1-5, the V gene TRBV3-1 (or the pseudogene TRBV3-2); D not certain. Trimming shortened V by 1 base and J by 0 bases, and 19 bases separated the two germline ends. CDR3 length: 19 residues. CDR1 and CDR2 (germline): LGHDT, YNNKEL (reference sequence). CDR3 bases: TGTGCCAGCAGCCAAGGGATAGGGCGGGGAGCGAATAGCAATCAGCCCCAGCATTTT. Its translation: CASSQGIGRGANSNQPQHF.

The chain has TRBV4-1 and TRBJ1-3; no clear D gene. The germline CDR1 and CDR2 sequences are MGHRA and YSYEKL. Trimming cost V 4 bases and J 2 bases, with 12 bases left between them. The CDR3 runs to 15 residues. The CDR3 nucleotides are TGCGCCAGCAGCCTCATACAGTTACCTGGAAACACCATATATTTT. This sequence encodes CASSLIQLPGNTIYF.

The chain employs TRBV6-1 and TRBJ2-2; 7 bases agree with TRBD1. The ends lost 1 base at V and 3 bases at J; junction bases unmatched: 5. Germline-derived CDR1 and CDR2 are MNHNS and SASEGT. The CDR3 contains 16 residues. Here the CDR3 DNA reads TGTGCCAGCAGTGAAGGACAGGGCTACGACACCGGGGAGCTGTTTTTT. Its protein is CASSEGQGYDTGELFF.

Only one count was recorded for this clone. This sequence joins TRBV28 and TRBJ1-2; TRBD1 agrees at 7 bases. Germline V gene lookup returns CDR1 MDHEN and CDR2 SYDVKM. This CDR3 contains 15 residues. Trimming took 6 bases from V and 4 from J; bases not matched to a gene: 11. In nucleotides, the CDR3 is TGTGCCAGCAGGCCCCCTTCCCGGGACAGCTATGGCTACACCTTC. It specifies CASRPPSRDSYGYTF.

This clone appeared a few times. The junction shows a germline mismatch at one end, possibly a read error. The chain is built from TRBV7-7 and TRBJ1-1; D is unclear. CDR3 length: 13 amino acids. Germline CDR1 and CDR2: SSHAT and FNYEAQ (reference sequence). CDR3 amino acids: CASSLATDTEAFF. CDR3 in DNA: TGTGCTAGCAGCTTAGCTACTGACACTGAAGCTTTCTTT.

This chain links TRBV6-5 with TRBJ2-3, with 10 bases matching TRBD2. The CDR3 consists of 14 residues. With 7 bases clipped from V and 11 bases from J, the junction kept 12 bases outside the gene matches. CDR1 and CDR2 (germline): MNHEY, SVGAGI. CDR3 amino acids: CASTLAGDGYMQYF. The CDR3 DNA reads TGTGCCAGCACGCTAGCGGGGGATGGGTATATGCAGTATTTT.

This chain joins TRBV6-2 or TRBV6-3 and TRBJ1-2; a possible D gene is TRBD1 (6 bases). V was pared by 8 bases and J by 5 bases, with 15 bases between. This CDR3 region has 13 residues. Germline V CDR1 and CDR2: MNHEY, SVGEGT. The CDR3 is CASRPGVHYGYTF. DNA of the CDR3: TGTGCCAGCCGCCCAGGGGTTCATTATGGCTACACCTTC.

The chain links TRBV27 to TRBJ1-2, with TRBD1 matching 11 bases. Unmatched junction bases numbered 5, after V lost 5 bases and J lost 3 bases. Germline V lookup: CDR1 MNHEY, CDR2 SMNVEV (reference sequence). The CDR3 contains 15 residues. The CDR3 nucleotides read TGTGCCAGCAGTCCGGGACAGGGGGTTTACTATGGCTACACCTTC. This translates into CASSPGQGVYYGYTF.

This clone was observed a few times. This chain connects TRBV5-8 to TRBJ2-3; TRBD2 matches at 14 bases. The CDR3 runs 17 residues. V lost 4 bases, J lost 2 bases, and 6 bases stayed unmatched. Germline assignment: CDR1 SGHTS and CDR2 YDEGEE. DNA of the CDR3: TGTGCCAGCAGCATCGGACTAGCGGGGGGACCCACAGATACGCAGTATTTT. This sequence encodes CASSIGLAGGPTDTQYF.

The chain is built from TRBV11-3 and TRBJ2-1; 8 bases are a match to TRBD2. Germline CDR1 reads SGHNT; CDR2 reads YENEEA. The junction had 9 bases not matched to a gene; V was cut back by 4 bases and J by 7 bases. This CDR3 comprises 15 residues. The CDR3 coding sequence is TGTGCCAGCAGCTCGCTCGGGACTAGTTTAAATGAGCAGTTCTTC. Its translation: CASSSLGTSLNEQFF.

This clone was counted many times. The chain has TRBV6-5 and TRBJ2-2, with 9 bases that match TRBD1. Germline CDR1 and CDR2: MNHEY and SVGAGI. The CDR3 sequence is 14 residues long. J was trimmed by 3 bases and V by 4 bases; bases with no gene match: 0. CDR3 residues: CASSWTGDTGELFF. The CDR3 DNA follows: TGTGCCAGCAGTTGGACAGGGGACACCGGGGAGCTGTTTTTT.

V usage is TRBV12-3 or TRBV12-4 and J usage is TRBJ1-5; the D is unclear. The CDR3 totals 12 residues. V lost 6 bases to trimming and J lost 1 base, with 4 bases between them. For the CDR3, the DNA is TGTGCCAGCAGGGAGAGCAATCAGCCCCAGCATTTT. It specifies CASRESNQPQHF.

The chain couples TRBV4-1 to TRBJ2-7; tentative D call: TRBD2 (6 bases). The CDR3 sequence is 16 residues long. Germline CDR1 MGHRA, CDR2 YSYEKL. Trimming shortened V by 4 bases and J by 7 bases, and 23 bases separated the two germline ends. The CDR3 DNA follows: TGCGCCAGCAGCCTCAGTCCGGGGGACCTCGTTTTAGAGCAGTACTTC. Protein product: CASSLSPGDLVLEQYF.

The rearrangement joins TRBV5-6 to TRBJ1-2, with a tentative D call TRBD1 (5 bases). Germline CDR1 SGHDT, CDR2 YYEEEE. The CDR3 is 14 amino acids. The germline V and J ends were trimmed by 1 base and 4 bases, with 11 bases remaining between them. The CDR3 region is CASSLNRRGYGYTF. The DNA for the CDR3 is TGTGCCAGCAGCTTGAACAGGAGGGGCTATGGCTACACCTTC. Combining the CDR3 with reference TRBV5-6 and TRBJ1-2 gives the whole variable domain DAGVTQSPTHLIKTRGQQVTLRCSPKSGHDTVSWYQQALGQGPQFIFQYYEEEERQRGNFPDRFSGHQFPNYSSELNVNALLLGDSALYLCASSLNRRGYGYTFGSGTRLTVV.